The 10 T cell receptor beta chains below were found in one sample sequenced in a study of blood T cell repertoires in COVID-19. TCRdb keeps only in-frame clones here, not all; method: immunoSEQ multiplex PCR. The sample records approximately 93,000 clones, about 77% being singletons. Sequencing used peripheral blood. Source of these receptors: a woman aged 80 or older with acute or convalescent COVID-19.

This chain connects TRBV6-2 or TRBV6-3 to TRBJ2-1; D may be TRBD2 (5 bases). CDR3 length equals 15 residues. V lost 3 bases and J 6 bases, leaving 15 bases between the germline ends. Germline CDR1 MNHEY, CDR2 SVGEGT. This chain's CDR3 is CASSYTGLPGNEQFF. CDR3 in DNA: TGTGCCAGCAGTTATACTGGACTCCCTGGCAATGAGCAGTTCTTC.

The J gene is TRBJ1-2, the V gene TRBV19, with D possibly being TRBD1 (6 bases). V was cut by 0 bases and J by 6 bases, with 17 bases left in between. Germline lookup yields CDR1 LNHDA and CDR2 SQIVND (reference sequence). This CDR3 comprises 16 residues. This chain's CDR3 is CASSIDIPAGADGYTF. The CDR3 DNA is TGTGCCAGTAGTATAGACATACCAGCGGGGGCTGATGGCTACACCTTC.

The chain couples TRBV5-8 to TRBJ2-1; a weak D match, TRBD2 (6 bases). Trimming took 0 bases from V and 6 from J, leaving 16 bases between them. This CDR3 is 16 amino acids long. Per the germline V gene, CDR1 is SGHTS and CDR2 is YDEGEE. The CDR3 is CASSLAELAGTNEQFF. The CDR3 DNA is TGTGCCAGCAGCTTGGCCGAACTAGCAGGCACCAATGAGCAGTTCTTC.

This rearrangement joins TRBV7-9 to TRBJ2-5; 8 bases map to TRBD1. The V gene end was trimmed by 5 bases and the J gene end by 5 bases; junction bases not matched to a gene: 7. The germline V gene encodes CDR1 SEHNR and CDR2 FQNEAQ (reference sequence). The CDR3 loop spans 14 amino acids. This chain's CDR3 is CASSPGQGEETQYF. In DNA form, the CDR3 reads TGTGCCAGCAGCCCTGGACAGGGTGAGGAGACCCAGTACTTC.

The genes are TRBV5-4 and TRBJ2-6, with no clear D. Germline CDR1 is SGHNT and CDR2 is YYREEE (reference sequence). Deletions cut 1 base from V and 0 bases from J, with 8 bases between. The CDR3 runs 16 residues. The CDR3: CASSLQLVSGANVLTF. The CDR3 bases are TGTGCCAGCAGCTTGCAATTAGTCTCTGGGGCCAACGTCCTGACTTTC.

CDR3 nucleotides: TGCGCCAGCAGCCTACTCTTTTCGGAGACCCAGTACTTC. This encodes CASSLLFSETQYF. V usage is TRBV4-3 and J usage is TRBJ2-5, with D unclear. The CDR3 runs 13 residues. Between the trimmed V and J ends, which lost 4 bases and 5 bases, there was a span of 11 bases. Germline V CDR1 and CDR2: LGHNA, YSLEER.

A few counts support this clone. This chain uses TRBV18 with TRBJ1-1; 7 bases are a match to TRBD1. V gave up 0 bases and J gave up 5 bases; unmatched junction bases: 15. Germline lookup yields CDR1 KGHSH and CDR2 LQKENI. The CDR3 length is 18 residues. In DNA form, the CDR3 reads TGTGCCAGCTCACCACCGGGCTTCACAGGGGTTCGGGGGACTGAAGCTTTCTTT. This encodes CASSPPGFTGVRGTEAFF.

The V gene is TRBV6-1, the J gene TRBJ1-5, with D uncertain. The CDR3 consists of 17 residues. V was shortened by 2 bases and J by 2 bases, with 16 bases between the two germline ends. CDR1 and CDR2 (germline): MNHNS, SASEGT. The CDR3 DNA sequence: TGTGCCAGCAGTGAACGCGCTCCTTTAAGAGGCAATCAGCCCCAGCATTTT. This sequence encodes CASSERAPLRGNQPQHF.

Written as DNA, the CDR3 is TGTGCCAGCAGCGTAGAGGGACACTTCAATCAGCCCCAGCATTTT. Amino acid sequence: CASSVEGHFNQPQHF. The chain joins TRBV9 to TRBJ1-5; weak D call: TRBD1 (6 bases). The CDR3 sequence is 15 residues long. The germline V and J ends were trimmed by 0 bases and 3 bases, with 10 bases remaining between them. Germline V gene data show CDR1 as SGDLS and CDR2 as YYNGEE.

This clone has only one observation. The chain joins TRBV27 to TRBJ2-3; 12 bases agree with TRBD1. The germline CDR1 and CDR2 sequences are MNHEY and SMNVEV (reference sequence). Trimming at V came to 3 bases and at J to 6 bases, leaving 10 bases not matched to a gene. The CDR3 extends over 17 amino acids. CDR3 DNA sequence: TGTGCCAGCAGTTTCAGTTCCCCGGGACAGGGGGCCGATACGCAGTATTTT. It encodes CASSFSSPGQGADTQYF.